This is a list of T cell receptor beta chains from one sample in a study of shared clonotypes between healthy human individuals. Assay: immunoSEQ multiplex PCR; the TCRdb copy retains only in-frame clones and omits some. The data hold roughly 2,500,000 clones, with approximately 93% observed a single time. Sample: naive CD4+ T cells from PBMCs. All receptors derive from a man younger than 35 in good health. Some clones in this sample may be carry-over from other donors' samples. Each CDR3 is given with its conserved first and last residue. A D gene is named only where the DNA matches it firmly. Only some rows state a clone size, as once, few, many or a class for expanded clones.

j_call | clone_size | d_call | v_call | cdr3_nt | cdr3_aa
TRBJ1-5 | few | - | TRBV28 | TGTGCCAGCAGGTTGCAGCGTTATAGCAATCAGCCCCAGCATTTT | CASRLQRYSNQPQHF
TRBJ2-7 | once | TRBD2 | TRBV28 | TGTGCCAGCAGGGGGACAGGGTGGACTAGCGGGCCCCGCTACGAGCAGTACTTC | CASRGTGWTSGPRYEQYF
TRBJ2-7 | - | - | TRBV28 | TGTGCCAGCAGTTTGGGGTTCGAGCAGTACTTC | CASSLGFEQYF
TRBJ2-1 | - | TRBD2 | TRBV28 | TGTGCCAGCAGTTCATCCAGACTAGCGGGTCCTTATTTCCGGCTCTACAATGAGCAGTTCTTC | CASSSSRLAGPYFRLYNEQFF
TRBJ1-5 | once | - | TRBV19 | TGTGCCAGTAGTCCTACAGGGTTTGGACAGCCCCAGCATTTT | CASSPTGFGQPQHF
TRBJ1-3 | - | TRBD1 | TRBV7-9 | TGTGCCAGCAGCCCGCGGGACAGGGCCTGGGGTACTGGAAACACCATATATTTT | CASSPRDRAWGTGNTIYF
TRBJ2-2 | - | TRBD1 | TRBV10-3 | TGTGCCATCAGTGAGGGTACGGGACAGGGTGCCGGGGAGCTGTTTTTT | CAISEGTGQGAGELFF
TRBJ2-2 | - | - | TRBV25-1 | TGTGCCAGCAGTGCCCCCCTGGGGGAGGGCCAAGGGGGCGGGGAGCTGTTTTTT | CASSAPLGEGQGGGELFF
TRBJ2-2 | - | - | TRBV5-6 | TGTGCCAGCAGCTTTGGGCAGGTGAACACCGGGGAGCTGTTTTTT | CASSFGQVNTGELFF
TRBJ2-1 | - | TRBD2 | TRBV15 | TGTGCCACCAGCAGAGTAGCGGGAGGGCCCGGCGATGAGCAGTTCTTC | CATSRVAGGPGDEQFF
TRBJ2-5 | - | TRBD1 | TRBV11-2 | TGTGCCAGCGGGGAGGACAGGGCAAGGGCCCAGTACTTC | CASGEDRARAQYF
TRBJ2-7 | - | - | TRBV7-9 | TGTGCCAGCAGCCCACAGGCTCCGGGACAGCAGTACTTC | CASSPQAPGQQYF
TRBJ2-2 | - | TRBD2 | TRBV4-3 | TGCGCCAGCAGCCAAGACCCCTACCTAGCGGGAGTTTACACCGGGGAGCTGTTTTTT | CASSQDPYLAGVYTGELFF
TRBJ2-2 | - | - | TRBV11-3 | TGTGCCAGCAGCTCCCCGCCCGGCCGGGGCAAGAACACCGGGGAGCTGTTTTTT | CASSSPPGRGKNTGELFF
TRBJ2-2 | - | - | TRBV7-9 | TGTGCCAGCAGCTCAAAGGGGTCACCCGGGGAGCTGTTTTTT | CASSSKGSPGELFF
TRBJ1-1 | once | - | TRBV28 | TGTGCCAGCAGTTTAGGGCCGGGAGACTACACTGAAGCTTTCTTT | CASSLGPGDYTEAFF
TRBJ2-7 | - | - | TRBV6-1 | TGTGCCAGCAATAACCCCCCCTCCCCCTACGAGCAGTACTTC | CASNNPPSPYEQYF
TRBJ2-1 | - | TRBD1 | TRBV5-1 | TGCGCCAGCAGCTTGGGAGGGACAGAGCCCAATGAGCAGTTCTTC | CASSLGGTEPNEQFF
TRBJ1-1 | - | - | TRBV6-1 | TGTGCCAGCAGCGAAACGGCGGGACCCAACACTGAAGCTTTCTTT | CASSETAGPNTEAFF
TRBJ1-2 | once | - | TRBV16 | TGTGCCAGCAGCCTTCAGGGAGCTTCAGTCTATGGCTACACCTTC | CASSLQGASVYGYTF